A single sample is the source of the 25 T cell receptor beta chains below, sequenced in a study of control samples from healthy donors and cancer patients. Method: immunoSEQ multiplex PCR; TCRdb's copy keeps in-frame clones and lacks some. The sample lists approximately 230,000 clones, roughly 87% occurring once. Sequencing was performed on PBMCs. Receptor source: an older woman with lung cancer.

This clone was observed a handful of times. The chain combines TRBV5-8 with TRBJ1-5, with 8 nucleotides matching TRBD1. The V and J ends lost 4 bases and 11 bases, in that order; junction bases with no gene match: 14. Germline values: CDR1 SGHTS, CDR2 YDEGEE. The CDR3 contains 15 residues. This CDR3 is CASSHHGTGLGAQHF. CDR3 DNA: TGTGCCAGCAGCCACCACGGGACAGGACTCGGGGCCCAGCATTTT.

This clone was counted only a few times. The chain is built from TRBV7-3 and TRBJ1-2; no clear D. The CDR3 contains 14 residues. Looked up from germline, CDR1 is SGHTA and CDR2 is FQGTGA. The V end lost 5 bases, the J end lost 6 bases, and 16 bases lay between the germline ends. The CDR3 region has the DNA TGTGCCAGCAGCCCGGGTGGCAGAGCTCATGGCTACACCTTC. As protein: CASSPGGRAHGYTF.

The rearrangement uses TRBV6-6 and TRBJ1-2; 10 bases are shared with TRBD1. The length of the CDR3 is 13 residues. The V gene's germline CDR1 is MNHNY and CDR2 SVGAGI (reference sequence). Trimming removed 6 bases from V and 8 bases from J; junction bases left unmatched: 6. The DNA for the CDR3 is TGTGCCAGCAGCAACGACAGGGGGCAAGGCTACACCTTC. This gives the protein CASSNDRGQGYTF.

CDR3 in DNA: TGTGCCGGCCGGGTCCAGAGGGTCAACGAGCAGTACTTC. It translates to CAGRVQRVNEQYF. The rearrangement joins TRBV6-5 to TRBJ2-7, with D possibly matching TRBD2 (5 bases). The V gene's germline CDR1 is MNHEY and CDR2 SVGAGI. With 11 bases removed from V and 5 bases from J, the gap between germline ends came to 19 bases. The CDR3 extends over 13 amino acids.

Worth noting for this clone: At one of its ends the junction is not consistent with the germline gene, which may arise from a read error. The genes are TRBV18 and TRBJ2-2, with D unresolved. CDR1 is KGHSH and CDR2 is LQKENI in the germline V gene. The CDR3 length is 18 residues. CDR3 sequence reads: CASSPLSDVAAKTGELFF. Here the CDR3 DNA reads TGTGCCAGCTCACCCCTCAGCGACGTAGCAGCGAAAACCGGGGAGCTGTTTTTT.

CDR3 nucleotides: TGTGCCAGCAGCTTGACGGTGAACACTAACTATGGCTACACCTTC. Its translation: CASSLTVNTNYGYTF. The rearrangement links TRBV5-6 to TRBJ1-2; the D is unclear. Trimming cost V 1 base and J 0 bases, with 10 bases left between them. The CDR3 covers 15 residues. Germline CDR1 and CDR2: SGHDT and YYEEEE.

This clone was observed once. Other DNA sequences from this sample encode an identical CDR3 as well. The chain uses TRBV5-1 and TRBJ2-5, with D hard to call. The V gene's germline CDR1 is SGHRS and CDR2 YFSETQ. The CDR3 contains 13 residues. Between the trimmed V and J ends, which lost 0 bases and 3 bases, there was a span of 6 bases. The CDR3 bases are TGCGCCAGCAGCTTGGCGGTCGAAGAGACCCAGTACTTC. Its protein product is CASSLAVEETQYF.

The DNA of the CDR3 is TGTGCCAGCAGCCAAGTGCGGCAGGGGGCAGATACGCAGTATTTT. It codes for CASSQVRQGADTQYF. V and J are TRBV3-1 (or the pseudogene TRBV3-2) and TRBJ2-3; TRBD1 matches at 7 bases. With 1 base clipped from V and 4 bases from J, the junction kept 5 bases outside the gene matches. The CDR3 loop spans 15 amino acids. Germline V gives CDR1 LGHDT, CDR2 YNNKEL (reference sequence).

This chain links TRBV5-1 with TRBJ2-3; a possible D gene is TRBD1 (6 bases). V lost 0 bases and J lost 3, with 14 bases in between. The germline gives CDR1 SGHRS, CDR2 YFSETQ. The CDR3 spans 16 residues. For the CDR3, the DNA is TGCGCCAGCAGCTTGGGATACCAGGGGAGTACAGATACGCAGTATTTT. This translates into CASSLGYQGSTDTQYF.

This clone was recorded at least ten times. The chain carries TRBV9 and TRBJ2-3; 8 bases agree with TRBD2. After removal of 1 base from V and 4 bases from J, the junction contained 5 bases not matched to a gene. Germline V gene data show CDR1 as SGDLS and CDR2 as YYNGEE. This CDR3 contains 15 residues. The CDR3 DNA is TGTGCCAGCAGCGTATCGGGAGGGGGGCCAGATACGCAGTATTTT. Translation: CASSVSGGGPDTQYF.

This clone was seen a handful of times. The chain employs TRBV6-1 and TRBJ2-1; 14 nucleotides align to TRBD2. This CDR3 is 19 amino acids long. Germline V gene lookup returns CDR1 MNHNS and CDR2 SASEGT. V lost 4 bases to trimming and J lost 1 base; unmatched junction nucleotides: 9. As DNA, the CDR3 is TGTGCCAGCAGTGTAGGACTAGCGGGAGGAGCACTTTCCTACAATGAGCAGTTCTTC. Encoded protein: CASSVGLAGGALSYNEQFF.

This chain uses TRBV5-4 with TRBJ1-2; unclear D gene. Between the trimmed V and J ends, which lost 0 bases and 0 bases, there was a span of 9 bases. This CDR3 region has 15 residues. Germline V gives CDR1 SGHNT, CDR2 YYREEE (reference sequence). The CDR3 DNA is TGTGCCAGCAGCTTGGGGGGATCAACTAACTATGGCTACACCTTC. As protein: CASSLGGSTNYGYTF. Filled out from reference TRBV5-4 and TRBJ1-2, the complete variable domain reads ETGVTQSPTHLIKTRGQQVTLRCSSQSGHNTVSWYQQALGQGPQFIFQYYREEENGRGNFPPRFSGLQFPNYSSELNVNALELDDSALYLCASSLGGSTNYGYTFGSGTRLTVV.

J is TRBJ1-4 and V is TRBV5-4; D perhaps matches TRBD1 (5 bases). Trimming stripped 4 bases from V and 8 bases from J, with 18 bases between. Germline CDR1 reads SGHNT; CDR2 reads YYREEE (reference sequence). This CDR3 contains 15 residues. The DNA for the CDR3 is TGTGCCAGCAGCCGTAGCTGGGGCGACGGGGAAAAACTGTTTTTT. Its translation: CASSRSWGDGEKLFF.

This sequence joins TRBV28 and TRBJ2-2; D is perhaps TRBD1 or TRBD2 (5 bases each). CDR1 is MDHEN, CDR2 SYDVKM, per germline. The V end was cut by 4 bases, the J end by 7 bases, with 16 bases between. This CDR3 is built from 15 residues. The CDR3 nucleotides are TGTGCCAGCAGTTCCCGGTTGAGGGGTCTCGGGGAGCTGTTTTTT. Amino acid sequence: CASSSRLRGLGELFF. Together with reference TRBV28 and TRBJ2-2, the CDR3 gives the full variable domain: DVKVTQSSRYLVKRTGEKVFLECVQDMDHENMFWYRQDPGLGLRLIYFSYDVKMKEKGDIPEGYSVSREKKERFSLILESASTNQTSMYLCASSSRLRGLGELFFGEGSRLTVL.

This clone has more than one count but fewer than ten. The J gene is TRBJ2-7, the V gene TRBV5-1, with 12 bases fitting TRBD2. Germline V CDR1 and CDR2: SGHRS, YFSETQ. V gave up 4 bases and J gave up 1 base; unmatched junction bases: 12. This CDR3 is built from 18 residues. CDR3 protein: CASSGRSGTSGYSYEQYF. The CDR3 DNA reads TGCGCCAGCAGCGGAAGATCCGGGACTAGCGGGTATTCCTACGAGCAGTACTTC.

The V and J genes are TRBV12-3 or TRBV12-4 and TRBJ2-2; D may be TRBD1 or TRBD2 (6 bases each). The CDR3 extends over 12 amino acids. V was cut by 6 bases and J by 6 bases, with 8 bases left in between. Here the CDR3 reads CASRRGAGELFF. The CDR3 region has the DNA TGTGCCAGCAGGAGGGGGGCCGGGGAGCTGTTTTTT.

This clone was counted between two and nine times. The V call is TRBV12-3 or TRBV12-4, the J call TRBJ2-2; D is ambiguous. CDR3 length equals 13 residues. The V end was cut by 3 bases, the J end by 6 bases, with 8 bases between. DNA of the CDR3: TGTGCCAGCAGTTTGATGGGTCCCGGGGAGCTGTTTTTT. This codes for CASSLMGPGELFF.

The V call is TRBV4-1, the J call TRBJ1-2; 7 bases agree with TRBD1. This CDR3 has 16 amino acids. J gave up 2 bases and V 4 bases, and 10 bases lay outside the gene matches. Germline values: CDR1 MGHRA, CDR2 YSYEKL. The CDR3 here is CASSRGLQGSNYGYTF. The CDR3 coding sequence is TGCGCCAGCAGCCGAGGACTACAGGGGTCCAACTATGGCTACACCTTC.

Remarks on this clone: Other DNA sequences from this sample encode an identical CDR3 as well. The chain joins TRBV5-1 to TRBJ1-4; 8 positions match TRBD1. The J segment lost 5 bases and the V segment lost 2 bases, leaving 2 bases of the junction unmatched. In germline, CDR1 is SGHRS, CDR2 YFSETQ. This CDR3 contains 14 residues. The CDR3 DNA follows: TGCGCCAGCAGCTTTGGACAGGGAAATGAAAAACTGTTTTTT. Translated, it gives CASSFGQGNEKLFF.

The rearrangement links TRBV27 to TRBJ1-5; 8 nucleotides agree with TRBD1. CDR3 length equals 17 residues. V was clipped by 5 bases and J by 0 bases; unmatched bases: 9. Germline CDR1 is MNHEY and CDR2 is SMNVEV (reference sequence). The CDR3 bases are TGTGCCAGCAGTCTGACAGGGGCCATCTATAGCAATCAGCCCCAGCATTTT. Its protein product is CASSLTGAIYSNQPQHF.

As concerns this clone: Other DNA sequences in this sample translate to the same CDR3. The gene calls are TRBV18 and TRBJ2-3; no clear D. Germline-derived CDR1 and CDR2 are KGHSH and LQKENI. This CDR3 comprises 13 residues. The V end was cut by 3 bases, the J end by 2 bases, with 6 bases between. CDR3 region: CASSPPSTDTQYF. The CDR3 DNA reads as TGTGCCAGCTCACCTCCGTCCACAGATACGCAGTATTTT.

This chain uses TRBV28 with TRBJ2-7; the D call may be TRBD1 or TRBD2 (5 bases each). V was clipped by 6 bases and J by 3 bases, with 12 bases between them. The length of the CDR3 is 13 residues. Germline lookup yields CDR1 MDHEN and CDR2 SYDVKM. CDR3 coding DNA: TGTGCCAGCAGAACGGGACGGAGCTACGAGCAGTACTTC. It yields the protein CASRTGRSYEQYF.

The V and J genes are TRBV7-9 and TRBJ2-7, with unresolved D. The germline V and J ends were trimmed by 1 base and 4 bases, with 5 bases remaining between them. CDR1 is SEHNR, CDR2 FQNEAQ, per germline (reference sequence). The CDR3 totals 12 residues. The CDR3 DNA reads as TGTGCCAGCAGCTTAGTTGGGTACGAGCAGTACTTC. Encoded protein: CASSLVGYEQYF.

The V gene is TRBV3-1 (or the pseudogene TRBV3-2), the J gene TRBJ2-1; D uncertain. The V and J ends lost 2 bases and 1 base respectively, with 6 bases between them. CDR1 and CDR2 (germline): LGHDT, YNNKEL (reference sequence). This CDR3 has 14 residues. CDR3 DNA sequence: TGTGCCAGCAGCCAATCTGAATCCTACAATGAGCAGTTCTTC. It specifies CASSQSESYNEQFF.

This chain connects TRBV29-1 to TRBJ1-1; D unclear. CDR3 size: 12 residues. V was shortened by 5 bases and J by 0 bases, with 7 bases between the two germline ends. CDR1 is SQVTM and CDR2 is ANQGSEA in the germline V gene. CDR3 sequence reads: CSVKDLNTEAFF. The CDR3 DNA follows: TGCAGCGTTAAGGACCTGAACACTGAAGCTTTCTTT.